Below, 32 T cell receptor beta chains from the same sample are listed, as sequenced in a study of OX40 agonist ivuxolimab in advanced cancers. Generated by immunoSEQ multiplex PCR, the TCRdb table keeps only in-frame clones and is missing some. The table shows 44,000 or so clones, with approximately 85% occurring only once. The specimen was CD4+ or CD8+ T cells sorted from blood, collected in a trial of the OX40 agonist ivuxolimab. The receptor set was obtained from an adult with an advanced solid tumor such as melanoma, head and neck, liver or kidney cancer.

The chain couples TRBV25-1 to TRBJ1-1, with 9 bases matching TRBD1. Germline values: CDR1 MGHDK, CDR2 SYGVNS. J lost 5 bases, V lost 4 bases, and 5 bases had no gene match. This CDR3 has 14 amino acids. The DNA for the CDR3 is TGTGCCAGCAGTGGAGGGACAGGGTGGACTGAAGCTTTCTTT. Protein: CASSGGTGWTEAFF.

The chain uses TRBV28 and TRBJ1-2; TRBD1 is a possible D gene (6 bases). Germline CDR1 is MDHEN and CDR2 is SYDVKM. V lost 7 bases and J lost 2, with 20 bases in between. The CDR3 totals 16 residues. CDR3 sequence (DNA): TGTGCCAGCACCGGCGGGCGGACAGTCCCCAACTATGGCTACACCTTC. Translation: CASTGGRTVPNYGYTF.

The chain couples TRBV19 to TRBJ2-5, with D unresolved. V was clipped by 5 bases and J by 6 bases, with 13 bases between them. This CDR3 has 13 amino acids. From germline, CDR1 is LNHDA and CDR2 SQIVND (reference sequence). The CDR3 sequence: CASSPTPLKTQYF. Here the CDR3 DNA reads TGTGCCAGTAGTCCAACTCCGTTGAAGACCCAGTACTTC.

The chain has TRBV7-9 and TRBJ2-2, with D perhaps given as TRBD1 or TRBD2 (5 bases each). The CDR3 runs to 14 residues. The germline V gene has CDR1 SEHNR and CDR2 FQNEAQ (reference sequence). Trimming left V 2 bases short and J 4 bases short, with 8 bases between. The CDR3 loop reads CASSLTGLTGELFF. CDR3 nucleotide sequence: TGTGCCAGCAGCTTAACGGGGCTCACCGGGGAGCTGTTTTTT. Supplemented by reference TRBV7-9 and TRBJ2-2, the full variable domain reads DTGVSQNPRHKITKRGQNVTFRCDPISEHNRLYWYRQTLGQGPEFLTYFQNEAQLEKSRLLSDRFSAERPKGSFSTLEIQRTEQGDSAMYLCASSLTGLTGELFFGEGSRLTVL.

The chain links TRBV19 to TRBJ1-4; possibly TRBD1 for D (6 bases). From germline, CDR1 is LNHDA and CDR2 SQIVND (reference sequence). The CDR3 length is 13 residues. The ends were cut back, 4 bases at V and 8 bases at J, with 11 bases in the middle. The CDR3 is CASSSTGREKLFF. In nucleotides, the CDR3 is TGTGCCAGTAGTAGCACAGGGAGGGAAAAACTGTTTTTT.

This clone was detected a few times. This rearrangement joins TRBV10-3 to TRBJ1-2; TRBD1 is a possible D gene (6 bases). The length of the CDR3 is 15 residues. The germline V and J ends were trimmed by 0 bases and 3 bases, with 11 bases remaining between them. Germline values: CDR1 ENHRY, CDR2 SYGVKD. For the CDR3, the DNA is TGTGCCATCAGTGAGTCGCCGGGGGCAGACTATGGCTACACCTTC. Its translation is CAISESPGADYGYTF.

This chain uses TRBV29-1 with TRBJ1-1, with 8 bases identical to TRBD1. The germline gives CDR1 SQVTM, CDR2 ANQGSEA. CDR3 length: 13 amino acids. V lost 7 bases and J lost 2; bases outside the gene matches: 6. The CDR3 here is CSAGQEHNTEAFF. The DNA for the CDR3 is TGCAGCGCGGGACAGGAACACAACACTGAAGCTTTCTTT. The full variable domain, with the rest looked up from reference TRBV29-1 and TRBJ1-1, is SAVISQKPSRDICQRGTSLTIQCQVDSQVTMMFWYRQQPGQSLTLIATANQGSEATYESGFVIDKFPISRPNLTFSTLTVSNMSPEDSSIYLCSAGQEHNTEAFFGQGTRLTVV.

CDR3 protein: CASSSDSFSGNTIYF. CDR3 nucleotides: TGTGCCAGCAGCTCGGACTCCTTCTCTGGAAACACCATATATTTT. The J gene is TRBJ1-3, the V gene TRBV5-4; no reliable D call. CDR1 and CDR2 (germline): SGHNT, YYREEE (reference sequence). V lost 3 bases to trimming and J lost 0 bases, with 10 bases between them. CDR3 length: 15 residues. Full variable domain (rest looked up from reference TRBV5-4 and TRBJ1-3): ETGVTQSPTHLIKTRGQQVTLRCSSQSGHNTVSWYQQALGQGPQFIFQYYREEENGRGNFPPRFSGLQFPNYSSELNVNALELDDSALYLCASSSDSFSGNTIYFGEGSWLTVV.

The V gene is TRBV4-1, the J gene TRBJ2-1; D is perhaps TRBD1 (5 bases). The V gene lost 3 bases and the J gene lost 7 bases, with 13 bases spanning the gap. In germline, CDR1 is MGHRA, CDR2 YSYEKL. This CDR3 comprises 14 residues. The CDR3 nucleotides read TGCGCCAGCAGCCAGTCCCCAGGGTTTAATGAGCAGTTCTTC. Residues: CASSQSPGFNEQFF.

This clone was observed once. The chain links TRBV5-1 to TRBJ1-3; TRBD1 matches at 8 bases. The CDR3 length is 15 residues. With V trimmed by 1 base and J by 3 bases, 3 bases remained unmatched. In germline, CDR1 is SGHRS, CDR2 YFSETQ. The CDR3 region is CASSLRTGRGNTIYF. The CDR3 DNA reads as TGCGCCAGCAGCTTGAGGACAGGGCGTGGAAACACCATATATTTT.

The chain combines TRBV19 with TRBJ1-2, with 11 bases aligning to TRBD1. Germline values: CDR1 LNHDA, CDR2 SQIVND (reference sequence). This CDR3 comprises 17 residues. The V segment lost 4 bases and the J segment 0 bases; nucleotides outside the gene matches: 7. Here the CDR3 DNA reads TGTGCCAGTAGTAGAGGACAGGGGGCCCCTACTAACTATGGCTACACCTTC. This gives the protein CASSRGQGAPTNYGYTF.

The rearrangement joins TRBV5-8 to TRBJ2-2; tentatively, D is TRBD2 (5 bases). Germline V CDR1 and CDR2: SGHTS, YDEGEE. The V end was cut by 4 bases, the J end by 6 bases, with 13 bases between. The CDR3 loop spans 14 amino acids. The CDR3 here is CASSGIGSPGELFF. CDR3 DNA sequence: TGTGCCAGCAGCGGGATAGGGAGCCCCGGGGAGCTGTTTTTT.

V is TRBV7-2 and J is TRBJ2-6, with D perhaps assigned TRBD1 or TRBD2 (6 bases each). Germline V lookup: CDR1 SGHTA, CDR2 FQGNSA. Trimming took off 3 bases at V and 4 bases at J, with 10 bases between the two ends. This CDR3 comprises 15 residues. CDR3 DNA sequence: TGTGCCAGCAGCTTGGGGGGCTTCGGGGCCAACGTCCTGACTTTC. Its translation: CASSLGGFGANVLTF.

J is TRBJ2-7 and V is TRBV27; possibly TRBD2 for D (7 bases). From germline, CDR1 is MNHEY and CDR2 SMNVEV (reference sequence). This CDR3 has 15 amino acids. The V and J ends lost 7 bases and 4 bases respectively, with 20 bases between them. This chain's CDR3 is CASTKGRGGLYEQYF. In DNA form, the CDR3 reads TGTGCCAGCACCAAGGGTAGGGGGGGACTGTACGAGCAGTACTTC.

The V call is TRBV5-1, the J call TRBJ1-1, with D hard to call. The CDR3 consists of 13 residues. V shed 0 bases and J shed 3 bases, with 6 bases lying between them. Germline loops: CDR1 SGHRS, CDR2 YFSETQ. The CDR3 nucleotides read TGCGCCAGCAGCTTGGGGGGTGACACTGAAGCTTTCTTT. It is translated as CASSLGGDTEAFF.

The chain employs TRBV6-1 and TRBJ2-1, with 11 bases lining up with TRBD2. The CDR3 is 16 amino acids. Germline CDR1 MNHNS, CDR2 SASEGT. Trimming cost V 2 bases and J 2 bases; bases outside gene matches: 2. The CDR3: CASSETSGGPYNEQFF. The CDR3 DNA follows: TGTGCCAGCAGTGAAACTAGCGGGGGACCCTACAATGAGCAGTTCTTC.

V and J are TRBV18 and TRBJ1-5; possible D gene TRBD1, 6 bases. CDR1 and CDR2 from the germline V gene are KGHSH and LQKENI. The V end was cut by 3 bases, the J end by 4 bases, with 7 bases between. The CDR3 length is 13 residues. As DNA, the CDR3 is TGTGCCAGCTCACCGCAGGGGAATCAGCCCCAGCATTTT. Translating gives CASSPQGNQPQHF.

This clone was observed a few times. CDR3 protein: CASRLAGVGTDTQYF. The CDR3 region has the DNA TGTGCCAGCAGGTTAGCGGGAGTGGGCACAGATACGCAGTATTTT. V and J are TRBV6-6 and TRBJ2-3; 9 bases match TRBD2. The CDR3 contains 15 residues. V lost 6 bases to trimming and J lost 1 base; unmatched junction nucleotides: 5. Germline V gives CDR1 MNHNY, CDR2 SVGAGI (reference sequence).

In its sample, this clone was seen once. This chain links TRBV28 with TRBJ1-1, with 10 bases lining up with TRBD1. With 5 bases clipped from V and 4 bases from J, the junction kept 7 bases outside the gene matches. The CDR3 totals 15 residues. The germline V gene encodes CDR1 MDHEN and CDR2 SYDVKM. The CDR3, as DNA: TGTGCCAGCAGTCCTCCCCGGACAGGGGGCACTGAAGCTTTCTTT. Its translation: CASSPPRTGGTEAFF.

The J gene is TRBJ1-2, the V gene TRBV30; possible D gene TRBD1, 5 bases. The CDR3 runs 15 residues. Trimming pared 2 bases from V and 0 bases from J, leaving 13 bases between. The germline V gene encodes CDR1 GTSNPN and CDR2 SVGIG (reference sequence). CDR3 sequence (DNA): TGTGCCTGGAGTTGGGGGGAGCTAGCTAACTATGGCTACACCTTC. Translating gives CAWSWGELANYGYTF.

With respect to this clone: The CDR3 carries no conserved terminal phenylalanine or tryptophan, so it likely arises from a read error. V gene TRBV19 combines with J gene TRBJ2-7; TRBD2 agrees at 13 bases. V dropped 10 bases and J dropped 2; count of bases not matched to a gene: 5. The germline V gene has CDR1 LNHDA and CDR2 SQIVND (reference sequence). The CDR3 is made up of 14 amino acids. CDR3 sequence (DNA): TGTGCCACGACTAGCGGGGGGCCAGCCTACGAGCAGTACCTC. Protein: CATTSGGPAYEQYL.

The rearrangement joins TRBV7-3 to TRBJ2-1; D uncertain. The CDR3 is 15 residues long. Trimming left V 5 bases short and J 1 base short, with 12 bases between. CDR1 is SGHTA, CDR2 FQGTGA, per germline. This CDR3 reads CASSALGASYNEQFF. DNA of the CDR3: TGTGCCAGCAGCGCTCTTGGTGCTTCCTACAATGAGCAGTTCTTC.

The CDR3 loop reads CSVEDPGQGLKYEQYF. As DNA, the CDR3 is TGCAGCGTTGAAGATCCAGGCCAGGGGCTGAAATACGAGCAGTACTTC. The rearrangement uses TRBV29-1 and TRBJ2-7, with a possible D match to TRBD1 (6 bases). Germline CDR1 is SQVTM and CDR2 is ANQGSEA. Trimming took off 0 bases at V and 4 bases at J, with 19 bases between the two ends. The CDR3 is 16 residues long.

V is TRBV6-5 and J is TRBJ2-1; 8 nucleotides line up with TRBD2. In germline, CDR1 is MNHEY, CDR2 SVGAGI. Losses at the gene ends were 6 bases for V and 0 bases for J; bases not matched to a gene: 4. CDR3 length: 15 residues. The CDR3 DNA reads TGTGCCAGCAGCTTCAGCGGGAGCTCCTACAATGAGCAGTTCTTC. Translated, it gives CASSFSGSSYNEQFF.

The chain has TRBV2 and TRBJ2-5; D is undetermined. TRBJ2-7 explains the end of the DNA better; the J call may be wrong. The CDR3 extends over 13 amino acids. Germline-derived CDR1 and CDR2 are SNHLY and FYNNEI. CDR3 coding DNA: TGTGCCAGCAGTGCTCGGCCCGAATACGAGCAGTACTTC. This sequence encodes CASSARPEYEQYF.

CDR3 nucleotide sequence: TGTGCCAGCTCACCAGAGCAGATCGCTGAGCAGTTCTTC. Translation gives CASSPEQIAEQFF. The rearrangement uses TRBV18 and TRBJ2-1; D uncertain. V dropped 2 bases and J dropped 9 bases, with 11 bases sitting between them. This CDR3 contains 13 residues. CDR1 KGHSH and CDR2 LQKENI come from the germline V gene.

The chain has TRBV27 and TRBJ2-2; no clear D. The CDR3 loop spans 13 amino acids. Deletions cut 3 bases from V and 5 bases from J, with 7 bases between. CDR1 and CDR2 from the germline V gene are MNHEY and SMNVEV (reference sequence). CDR3 amino acids: CASSFAGTGELFF. CDR3 coding DNA: TGTGCCAGCAGTTTTGCCGGGACCGGGGAGCTGTTTTTT.

V gene TRBV5-4 combines with J gene TRBJ1-3, with D tentatively TRBD1 (5 bases). Trimming shortened V by 4 bases and J by 0 bases, and 11 bases separated the two germline ends. The CDR3 runs 15 residues. Germline V CDR1 and CDR2: SGHNT, YYREEE (reference sequence). CDR3 DNA sequence: TGTGCCAGCAGCCCTGGGACGGACTCTGGAAACACCATATATTTT. It yields the protein CASSPGTDSGNTIYF. Looking up the rest from reference TRBV5-4 and TRBJ1-3 gives the full variable domain: ETGVTQSPTHLIKTRGQQVTLRCSSQSGHNTVSWYQQALGQGPQFIFQYYREEENGRGNFPPRFSGLQFPNYSSELNVNALELDDSALYLCASSPGTDSGNTIYFGEGSWLTVV.

V gene TRBV30 combines with J gene TRBJ2-3; the D call may be TRBD1 or TRBD2 (5 bases each). With 3 bases removed from V and 6 bases from J, the gap between germline ends came to 16 bases. The CDR3 is 14 residues long. Germline V CDR1 and CDR2: GTSNPN, SVGIG (reference sequence). The CDR3 protein is CAWSEGPSQDTQYF. In nucleotides, the CDR3 is TGTGCCTGGAGCGAGGGGCCCTCGCAGGATACGCAGTATTTT.

The rearrangement links TRBV11-2 to TRBJ2-5; D not certain. The CDR3 is made up of 13 amino acids. Trimming left V 2 bases short and J 0 bases short, with 4 bases between. Germline V gives CDR1 SGHAT, CDR2 FQNNGV. The CDR3 DNA reads TGTGCCAGCAGCTTATCGTACCAAGAGACCCAGTACTTC. Translated, it gives CASSLSYQETQYF.

The chain joins TRBV5-1 to TRBJ2-2; D gene unclear. CDR1 is SGHRS and CDR2 is YFSETQ in the germline V gene. V was trimmed by 4 bases and J by 1 base, leaving 14 bases between them. The CDR3 contains 16 residues. In DNA form, the CDR3 reads TGCGCCAGCAGCCCGTCTCCGGCAGGGAACACCGGGGAGCTGTTTTTT. Translating it yields CASSPSPAGNTGELFF.

This CDR3 reads CASSLRTSGGQETQYF. The CDR3 DNA follows: TGTGCCAGCAGCTTACGCACTAGCGGGGGCCAAGAGACCCAGTACTTC. This sequence joins TRBV7-9 and TRBJ2-5; 11 bases line up with TRBD2. This CDR3 has 16 residues. The ends lost 2 bases at V and 1 base at J; junction bases unmatched: 3. From germline, CDR1 is SEHNR and CDR2 FQNEAQ (reference sequence).